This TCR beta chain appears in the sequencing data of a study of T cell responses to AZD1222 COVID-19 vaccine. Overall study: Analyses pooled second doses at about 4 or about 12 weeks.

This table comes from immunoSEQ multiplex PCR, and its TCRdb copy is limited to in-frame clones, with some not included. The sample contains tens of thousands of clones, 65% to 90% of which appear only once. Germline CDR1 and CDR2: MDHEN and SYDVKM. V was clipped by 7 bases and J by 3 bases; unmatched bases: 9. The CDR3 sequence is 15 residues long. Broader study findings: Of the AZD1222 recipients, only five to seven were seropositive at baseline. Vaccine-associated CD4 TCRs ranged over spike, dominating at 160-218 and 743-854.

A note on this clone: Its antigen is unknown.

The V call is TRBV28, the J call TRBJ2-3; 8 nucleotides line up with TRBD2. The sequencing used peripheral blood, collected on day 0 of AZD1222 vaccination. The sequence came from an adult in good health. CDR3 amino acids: CASTLGPSGTDTQYF. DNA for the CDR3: TGTGCCAGCACCCTGGGGCCTAGCGGGACAGATACGCAGTATTTT.